This is a list of T cell receptor beta chains from one sample in a study of OX40 agonist ivuxolimab in advanced cancers. Some clones are missing from TCRdb's copy, which holds only in-frame ones; the method was immunoSEQ multiplex PCR. The repertoire holds 25,000 to 30,000 clones, with roughly 80% as singletons. The sample consisted of CD4+ or CD8+ T cells sorted from blood, taken in a trial of the OX40 agonist ivuxolimab. The receptors come from an adult with an advanced solid tumor such as melanoma, head and neck, liver or kidney cancer. CDR3s include the opening cysteine and the closing phenylalanine or tryptophan. Fields, in order: J gene, V gene, clone size, D gene, CDR3 DNA, CDR3 protein. The D gene is left open where the match is weak. Clone size is shown for a subset of rows, as once, few, many or a class of expanded clone.

j_gene: TRBJ2-2
v_gene: TRBV11-2
abundance: -
d_gene: TRBD2
CDR3nt: TGTGCCAGCGGGCGGGGGTTGGAGCTGTTTTTT
CDR3aa: CASGRGLELFF

j_gene: TRBJ1-2
v_gene: TRBV11-2
abundance: -
d_gene: -
CDR3nt: TGTGCCAGCAGCTTGAACGGGAACTATGGCTACACCTTC
CDR3aa: CASSLNGNYGYTF

j_gene: TRBJ2-5
v_gene: TRBV5-1
abundance: -
d_gene: TRBD2
CDR3nt: TGCGCCAGCAGCTGGTGGACGGGGGGGGAAGAGACCCAGTACTTC
CDR3aa: CASSWWTGGEETQYF

j_gene: TRBJ1-1
v_gene: TRBV27
abundance: -
d_gene: -
CDR3nt: TGTGCCAGCAGTTATGGTGGTATGAACACTGAAGCTTTCTTT
CDR3aa: CASSYGGMNTEAFF

j_gene: TRBJ2-5
v_gene: TRBV7-9
abundance: few
d_gene: TRBD2
CDR3nt: TGTGCCAGCAGCTTAGGGGGACTAGCGGAGACCCAGTACTTC
CDR3aa: CASSLGGLAETQYF

j_gene: TRBJ2-7
v_gene: TRBV2
abundance: -
d_gene: -
CDR3nt: TGTGCCAGCAGTCACACGACGGACAGCAACTACGAGCAGTACTTC
CDR3aa: CASSHTTDSNYEQYF

j_gene: TRBJ2-3
v_gene: TRBV27
abundance: -
d_gene: -
CDR3nt: TGTGCCAGCAGCCTAGCGTTAACCCTCGCAGATACGCAGTATTTT
CDR3aa: CASSLALTLADTQYF

j_gene: TRBJ1-2
v_gene: TRBV28
abundance: -
d_gene: -
CDR3nt: TGTGCCAGCAGCCCTAGAGGGACGTATGGCTACACCTTC
CDR3aa: CASSPRGTYGYTF

j_gene: TRBJ2-3
v_gene: TRBV30
abundance: once
d_gene: TRBD2
CDR3nt: TGTGCCTGGACCCCTTTAGCGGGGGTGGATACGCAGTATTTT
CDR3aa: CAWTPLAGVDTQYF

j_gene: TRBJ1-1
v_gene: TRBV15
abundance: -
d_gene: -
CDR3nt: TGTGCCACCAGCAGAGATACGGAATTGAACACTGAAGCTTTCTTT
CDR3aa: CATSRDTELNTEAFF

j_gene: TRBJ1-2
v_gene: TRBV6-5
abundance: once
d_gene: -
CDR3nt: TGTGCCAGCAGTTATCCAGGGGACTATGGCTACACCTTC
CDR3aa: CASSYPGDYGYTF

j_gene: TRBJ1-1
v_gene: TRBV6-1
abundance: -
d_gene: -
CDR3nt: TGTGCCAGCAGTGATGAATGGGCCGGGAACACTGAAGCTTTCTTT
CDR3aa: CASSDEWAGNTEAFF

j_gene: TRBJ2-1
v_gene: TRBV11-2
abundance: -
d_gene: TRBD1
CDR3nt: TGTGCCAGCAGCCCTCCCCGGACAGGCTACAATGAGCAGTTCTTC
CDR3aa: CASSPPRTGYNEQFF

j_gene: TRBJ1-2
v_gene: TRBV4-3
abundance: -
d_gene: -
CDR3nt: TGCGCCAGCAGCCAAGGTATATTAGGGGACTATGGCTACACCTTC
CDR3aa: CASSQGILGDYGYTF

j_gene: TRBJ2-3
v_gene: TRBV7-3
abundance: -
d_gene: -
CDR3nt: TGTGCCAGCAGCTTAGGTAGTAGCACAGATACGCAGTATTTT
CDR3aa: CASSLGSSTDTQYF

j_gene: TRBJ1-2
v_gene: TRBV6-5
abundance: -
d_gene: TRBD1
CDR3nt: TGTGCCAGCAGCCTGACAGGGAACCATGGCTACACCTTC
CDR3aa: CASSLTGNHGYTF

j_gene: TRBJ1-1
v_gene: TRBV19
abundance: once
d_gene: -
CDR3nt: TGTGCCAGTAGTATAGGGGCAGGGGCGACTGAAGCTTTCTTT
CDR3aa: CASSIGAGATEAFF

j_gene: TRBJ2-1
v_gene: TRBV21-1
abundance: few
d_gene: -
CDR3nt: TGTGCCAGCAGCAAAGTAGGGGGCAGGGACCGACCGCCGGGGTACAATGAGCAGTTCTTC
CDR3aa: CASSKVGGRDRPPGYNEQFF

j_gene: TRBJ2-3
v_gene: TRBV9
abundance: -
d_gene: TRBD2
CDR3nt: TGTGCCAGCAGCGTAGCTGGGGGGGGGATCACAGATACGCAGTATTTT
CDR3aa: CASSVAGGGITDTQYF

j_gene: TRBJ1-2
v_gene: TRBV30
abundance: few
d_gene: -
CDR3nt: TGTGCCTGGAGGGGGTTAGGCAACTATGGCTACACCTTC
CDR3aa: CAWRGLGNYGYTF

j_gene: TRBJ1-2
v_gene: TRBV29-1
abundance: medium-sized
d_gene: -
CDR3nt: TGCAGCGTTGACGAACAGGGCGGCTACACCTTC
CDR3aa: CSVDEQGGYTF

j_gene: TRBJ1-2
v_gene: TRBV27
abundance: -
d_gene: -
CDR3nt: TGTGCCAGCAGTTTAGATCTCCGGGGGCCCTATGGCTACACCTTC
CDR3aa: CASSLDLRGPYGYTF

j_gene: TRBJ1-2
v_gene: TRBV5-6
abundance: -
d_gene: TRBD1
CDR3nt: TGTGCCAGCAGCTTGGCCAGGGGACAGTGGCCCAGAGGCTACACCTTC
CDR3aa: CASSLARGQWPRGYTF

j_gene: TRBJ1-1
v_gene: TRBV15
abundance: -
d_gene: -
CDR3nt: TGTGCCACCAGCAGAACACTGAACACTGAAGCTTTCTTT
CDR3aa: CATSRTLNTEAFF